The 13 T cell receptor beta chains presented below share a single source sample, sequenced in a study of cytomegalovirus exposure and HLA in healthy donors. Profiled with immunoSEQ multiplex PCR; TCRdb holds only in-frame clones, not every one. This table holds about 150,000 clones, about 94% found once. Sequencing used PBMCs. The receptors were gathered from a young man in good health and CMV-seropositive.

This chain links TRBV15 with TRBJ1-1, with TRBD1 matching 10 bases. Germline values: CDR1 LNHNV, CDR2 YYDKDF (reference sequence). J gave up 3 bases and V 5 bases, and 3 bases lay outside the gene matches. The CDR3 length is 14 residues. The CDR3 bases are TGTGCCACCAGCGGCGACAGGGGGCACACTGAAGCTTTCTTT. It is translated as CATSGDRGHTEAFF.

The V call is TRBV7-8, the J call TRBJ2-1; 7 bases match TRBD2. Trimming took 3 bases from V and 6 from J; bases not matched to a gene: 8. The CDR3 runs to 15 residues. Germline V lookup: CDR1 SGHVS, CDR2 FQNEAQ. Here the CDR3 DNA reads TGTGCCAGCAGCTTCGCTGCCCGCGGGAGCAATGAGCAGTTCTTC. It encodes CASSFAARGSNEQFF. Using reference TRBV7-8 and TRBJ2-1 for the parts outside the CDR3, the full variable domain is GAGVSQSPRYKVAKRGQDVALRCDPISGHVSLFWYQQALGQGPEFLTYFQNEAQLDKSGLPSDRFFAERPEGSVSTLKIQRTQQEDSAVYLCASSFAARGSNEQFFGPGTRLTVL.

The rearrangement uses TRBV7-9 and TRBJ2-7; 8 positions agree with TRBD2. V was pared by 1 base and J by 6 bases, with 8 bases of the junction left unmatched. This CDR3 region has 15 residues. Germline V CDR1 and CDR2: SEHNR, FQNEAQ (reference sequence). Here the CDR3 reads CASSLDGGGRREQYF. CDR3 nucleotide sequence: TGTGCCAGCAGCTTAGATGGCGGGGGGCGCCGCGAGCAGTACTTC.

This chain uses TRBV29-1 with TRBJ2-1; 11 nucleotides agree with TRBD2. The CDR3 runs to 15 residues. Germline V gene data show CDR1 as SQVTM and CDR2 as ANQGSEA. Germline trimming cut 8 bases from V and 10 bases from J; bases unmatched to any gene: 16. The CDR3 here is CSSRVGGLAAGEQFF. The DNA for the CDR3 is TGCAGCTCCAGGGTCGGGGGACTAGCGGCAGGGGAGCAGTTCTTC.

This chain connects TRBV5-1 to TRBJ2-5; D unclear. V gave up 2 bases and J gave up 3 bases, with 8 bases separating them. Germline CDR1 reads SGHRS; CDR2 reads YFSETQ. The CDR3 loop spans 13 amino acids. The CDR3 bases are TGCGCCAGCAGCTTCGCGACTGAAGAGACCCAGTACTTC. Its protein is CASSFATEETQYF.

The chain has TRBV19 and TRBJ2-7; D remains unclear. V shed 5 bases and J shed 1 base, with 12 bases lying between them. CDR3 length: 14 residues. The germline gives CDR1 LNHDA, CDR2 SQIVND (reference sequence). CDR3 in DNA: TGTGCCAGTAGTTCGGCGGCGCTATCCTACGAGCAGTACTTC. Residues: CASSSAALSYEQYF.

This clone came up once. J is TRBJ2-7 and V is TRBV11-2; D might be TRBD1 (6 bases). V lost 6 bases to trimming and J lost 5 bases, with 8 bases between them. The germline V gene encodes CDR1 SGHAT and CDR2 FQNNGV. The CDR3 loop spans 11 amino acids. This CDR3 is CASSSGDEQYF. For the CDR3, the DNA is TGTGCCAGCAGTTCAGGGGACGAGCAGTACTTC. Variable domain in full (rest from reference TRBV11-2 and TRBJ2-7): EAGVAQSPRYKIIEKRQSVAFWCNPISGHATLYWYQQILGQGPKLLIQFQNNGVVDDSQLPKDRFSAERLKGVDSTLKIQPAKLEDSAVYLCASSSGDEQYFGPGTRLTVT.

The chain has TRBV27 and TRBJ2-2, with 8 bases matching TRBD2. CDR3 length equals 18 residues. Germline CDR1 reads MNHEY; CDR2 reads SMNVEV (reference sequence). J gave up 0 bases and V 5 bases, and 11 bases lay outside the gene matches. The CDR3 DNA reads TGTGCCAGCAGTCCCCCCCCGGCTAGCGGGCCGAACACCGGGGAGCTGTTTTTT. As protein: CASSPPPASGPNTGELFF.

This clone has just one count. The rearrangement joins TRBV5-4 to TRBJ2-7, with TRBD1 matching over 8 bases. Germline CDR1 SGHNT, CDR2 YYREEE (reference sequence). V dropped 4 bases and J dropped 0; count of bases not matched to a gene: 3. This CDR3 region has 14 residues. CDR3 loop: CASSPGQGSYEQYF. DNA of the CDR3: TGTGCCAGCAGCCCTGGACAGGGCTCCTACGAGCAGTACTTC.

With regard to this clone: This same CDR3 is encoded by further DNA sequences in the sample. The V and J genes are TRBV5-3 and TRBJ1-5, with no clear D. TRBV5-3 is an open reading frame, and its role is uncertain. The CDR3 loop spans 11 amino acids. Trimming shortened V by 3 bases and J by 4 bases, and 2 bases separated the two germline ends. The CDR3: CARSSNQPQHF. As DNA, the CDR3 is TGTGCCAGAAGCTCGAATCAGCCCCAGCATTTT.

The V and J genes are TRBV9 and TRBJ2-5, with unresolved D. The V end lost 0 bases, the J end lost 5 bases, and 8 bases lay between the germline ends. In germline, CDR1 is SGDLS, CDR2 YYNGEE. This CDR3 region has 13 residues. CDR3 loop: CASSVGWAETQYF. Here the CDR3 DNA reads TGTGCCAGCAGCGTAGGCTGGGCTGAGACCCAGTACTTC. The full variable domain, completed using reference TRBV9 and TRBJ2-5, is DSGVTQTPKHLITATGQRVTLRCSPRSGDLSVYWYQQSLDQGLQFLIQYYNGEERAKGNILERFSAQQFPDLHSELNLSSLELGDSALYFCASSVGWAETQYFGPGTRLLVL.

CDR3 protein: CSVRGSTDTQYF. The CDR3 DNA follows: TGCAGCGTTCGGGGGAGCACAGATACGCAGTATTTT. The rearrangement uses TRBV29-1 and TRBJ2-3; a possible D gene is TRBD2 (6 bases). The CDR3 has 12 amino acids. CDR1 is SQVTM, CDR2 ANQGSEA, per germline. The germline V and J ends were trimmed by 5 bases and 0 bases, with 6 bases remaining between them.

V and J are TRBV19 and TRBJ2-7; TRBD1 matches 9 bases. Germline lookup yields CDR1 LNHDA and CDR2 SQIVND (reference sequence). V gave up 4 bases and J gave up 6 bases; unmatched junction bases: 10. The CDR3 extends over 15 amino acids. The CDR3 bases are TGTGCCAGTAGTACCCCAACAACAGGGGGCGGCGAGCAGTACTTC. It yields the protein CASSTPTTGGGEQYF. Full variable domain (rest looked up from reference TRBV19 and TRBJ2-7): DGGITQSPKYLFRKEGQNVTLSCEQNLNHDAMYWYRQDPGQGLRLIYYSQIVNDFQKGDIAEGYSVSREKKESFPLTVTSAQKNPTAFYLCASSTPTTGGGEQYFGPGTRLTVT.